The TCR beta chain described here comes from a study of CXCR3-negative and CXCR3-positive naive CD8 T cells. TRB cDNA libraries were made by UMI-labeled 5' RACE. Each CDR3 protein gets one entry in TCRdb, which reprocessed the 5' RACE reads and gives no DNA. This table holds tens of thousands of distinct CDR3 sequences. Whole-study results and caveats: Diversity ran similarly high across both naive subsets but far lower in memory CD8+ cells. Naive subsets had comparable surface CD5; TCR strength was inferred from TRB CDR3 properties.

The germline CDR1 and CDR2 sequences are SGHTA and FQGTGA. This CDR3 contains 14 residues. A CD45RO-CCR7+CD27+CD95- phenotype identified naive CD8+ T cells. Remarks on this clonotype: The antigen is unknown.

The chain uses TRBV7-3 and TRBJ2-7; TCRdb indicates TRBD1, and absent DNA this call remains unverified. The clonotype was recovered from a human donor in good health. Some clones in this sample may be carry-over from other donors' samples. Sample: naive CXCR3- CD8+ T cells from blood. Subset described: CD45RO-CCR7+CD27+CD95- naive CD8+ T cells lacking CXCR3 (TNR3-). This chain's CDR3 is CASSPGVRNYEQYF. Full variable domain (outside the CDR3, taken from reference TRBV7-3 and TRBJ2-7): GAGVSQTPSNKVTEKGKYVELRCDPISGHTALYWYRQSLGQGPEFLIYFQGTGAADDSGLPNDRFFAVRPEGSVSTLKIQRTERGDSAVYLCASSPGVRNYEQYFGPGTRLTVT.